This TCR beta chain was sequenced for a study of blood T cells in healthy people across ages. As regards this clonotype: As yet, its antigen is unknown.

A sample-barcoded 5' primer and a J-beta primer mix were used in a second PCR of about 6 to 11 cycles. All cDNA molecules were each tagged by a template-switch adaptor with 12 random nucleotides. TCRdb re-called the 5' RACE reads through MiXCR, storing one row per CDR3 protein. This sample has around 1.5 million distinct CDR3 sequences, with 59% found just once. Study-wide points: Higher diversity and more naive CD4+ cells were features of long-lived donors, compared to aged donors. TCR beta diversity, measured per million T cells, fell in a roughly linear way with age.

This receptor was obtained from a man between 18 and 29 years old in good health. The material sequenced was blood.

As DNA, the CDR3 is TGTGCCAGCAGCTACCCGGACAGGGAAAGCAATCAGCCCCAGCATTTT. Its translation is CASSYPDRESNQPQHF. The chain uses TRBV6-5 and TRBJ1-5; 8 nucleotides line up with TRBD1. This CDR3 has 16 amino acids. The germline gives CDR1 MNHEY, CDR2 SVGAGI. Unmatched junction bases numbered 8, after V lost 6 bases and J lost 1 base.